This record concerns one T cell receptor beta chain sequence. The record originates from a study of blood T cells in healthy people across ages. The use of a sample-barcoded 5' primer and a J-beta primer mix characterized a second PCR of roughly 6 to 11 cycles. TCRdb called the 5' RACE reads again in MiXCR, with one record for every CDR3 protein. This table has 650,000 to 800,000 distinct CDR3 sequences, under 45% appearing once. Germline V gene sequence: CDR1 DFQATT, CDR2 SNEGSKA (reference sequence). This CDR3 is built from 18 residues. V lost 6 bases, J lost 1 base, and 15 bases stayed unmatched. This sequence joins TRBV20-1 and TRBJ1-6, with TRBD1 identical over 7 bases. The sequencing sample was made of blood. The sequence was obtained from a man aged 60 to 69 in good health. CDR3 protein: CSAHPGTAHGSYNSPLHF. The CDR3, as DNA: TGCAGTGCCCACCCCGGGACAGCCCATGGTTCCTATAATTCACCCCTCCACTTT.